A selection of T cell receptor beta chains follows, all from one sample in a study of blood T cell repertoires in COVID-19. TCRdb keeps only in-frame clones here, not all; method: immunoSEQ multiplex PCR. The sample has roughly 140,000 clones; 85% are singletons. Sequencing input: peripheral blood. These receptors were collected from a middle-aged woman with active or convalescent COVID-19. Both conserved end residues are part of each CDR3. D genes are given only for firm matches. Size is omitted from some rows. Given values are once, few, many or a class for expanded clones.

V gene,D gene,clone size,J gene,CDR3 DNA,CDR3 protein
TRBV5-4,TRBD2,.,TRBJ2-7,TGTGCCAGCAGCCAGGGCGGGAGGTTCGACGAGCAGTACTTC,CASSQGGRFDEQYF
TRBV7-2,.,.,TRBJ1-2,TGTGCCAGCAGCTTATCGGGGGGCGACGGCTACACCTTC,CASSLSGGDGYTF
TRBV5-6,TRBD2,.,TRBJ2-7,TGTGCCAGCATCCGGGGCGGGACTAGGGGGCAGTACTTC,CASIRGGTRGQYF
TRBV6-6,.,.,TRBJ2-2,TGTGCCAGCAGTTACTCCGGGGGGCGGAACACCGGGGAGCTGTTTTTT,CASSYSGGRNTGELFF
TRBV19,TRBD1,.,TRBJ1-2,TGTGCCAGTAGTTATCAGGGGGAATACTATGGCTACACCTTC,CASSYQGEYYGYTF
TRBV19,.,.,TRBJ2-3,TGTGCCAGTAGACACCCCACCCAAGATACGCAGTATTTT,CASRHPTQDTQYF
TRBV3-1/TRBV3-2,.,few,TRBJ1-3,TGTGCCAGCAGCCTAGTTCGGAGCTCTGGAAACACCATATATTTT,CASSLVRSSGNTIYF
TRBV9,.,.,TRBJ2-7,TGTGCCAGCAGCCTAAGCGGCTCCTACGAGCAGTACTTC,CASSLSGSYEQYF
TRBV28,.,.,TRBJ2-7,TGTGCCAGCACCGCCTTTACGGGAGAGCAGTACTTC,CASTAFTGEQYF
TRBV6-1,.,.,TRBJ1-2,TGTGCCAGCAGTGAGGGTGGGGCGCAGGGCTATGGCTACACCTTC,CASSEGGAQGYGYTF
TRBV30,.,.,TRBJ2-2,TGTGCCTGGAGGAGCGGCCCGGGCGGGGAGCTGTTTTTT,CAWRSGPGGELFF
TRBV30,.,.,TRBJ2-7,TGTGCCTGGTGGAACGCAGGCTTTTACGAGCAGTACTTC,CAWWNAGFYEQYF
TRBV4-3,TRBD1,.,TRBJ2-5,TGCGCCAGCAGCCAAGATGGGACAGGCCTGCTGGAGACCCAGTACTTC,CASSQDGTGLLETQYF
TRBV9,TRBD2,.,TRBJ2-3,TGTGCCAGCAGTGCCGACCGGACTAGTGATACGCAGTATTTT,CASSADRTSDTQYF
TRBV6-5,TRBD1,.,TRBJ2-2,TGTGCCAGCAGCTGGACAGGGGACACCGGGGAGCTGTTTTTT,CASSWTGDTGELFF
TRBV5-6,.,.,TRBJ2-7,TGTGCCAGCAGCTTGGTCAGCGGCTACGAGCAGTACTTC,CASSLVSGYEQYF
TRBV18,.,.,TRBJ2-5,TGTGCCAGCTCACCAATCGACACAGGGTTGGCCCAGTACTTC,CASSPIDTGLAQYF
TRBV5-5,TRBD2,.,TRBJ2-7,TGTGCCAGCAAAGCGGGATTGAGCTCCTACGAGCAGTACTTC,CASKAGLSSYEQYF
TRBV4-2,TRBD2,.,TRBJ2-3,TGTGCCAGCAGCCCGGGGCTAGCGGGGGGGATGAGCACAGATACGCAGTATTTT,CASSPGLAGGMSTDTQYF
TRBV6-6,TRBD2,.,TRBJ2-1,TGTGCCAGCAGTCGTACCCCTAGCGGAGTCAAGCCCTACAATGAGCAGTTCTTC,CASSRTPSGVKPYNEQFF
TRBV2,TRBD2,.,TRBJ2-1,TGTGCCAGCAGCCCCGGGACTAGCGGAATCAATGAGCAGTTCTTC,CASSPGTSGINEQFF
TRBV15,TRBD1,.,TRBJ2-3,TGTGCCACCAGCAGAATACAGGGGGCAGATACGCAGTATTTT,CATSRIQGADTQYF
TRBV5-1,.,once,TRBJ1-1,TGCGCCAGCAGCTTGGCCGAGGGTAGGAACACTGAAGCTTTCTTT,CASSLAEGRNTEAFF
TRBV9,TRBD1,.,TRBJ1-4,TGTGCCAGCAGCGGATCACAGGGGGCAAAAGAAAAACTGTTTTTT,CASSGSQGAKEKLFF
TRBV2,TRBD2,.,TRBJ2-1,TGTGCCAGCAGTAAGACTAGCGGGAGAACACACAATGAGCAGTTCTTC,CASSKTSGRTHNEQFF
TRBV28,.,once,TRBJ1-5,TGTGCCAGCAGTCGAGCGGGACACGCCAATCAGCCCCAGCATTTT,CASSRAGHANQPQHF
TRBV7-2,TRBD1,.,TRBJ1-2,TGTGCCAGCAGCCGCGGACAGGGGGTCTACTATGGCTACACCTTC,CASSRGQGVYYGYTF
TRBV28,.,once,TRBJ1-5,TGTGCCAGCAGTTTATCGTCGCGACAGCCCCAGCATTTT,CASSLSSRQPQHF
TRBV2,.,once,TRBJ1-1,TGTGCCAGCAGTGAAGCGCTTCAGTACGGAGAGATACACACTGAAGCTTTCTTT,CASSEALQYGEIHTEAFF
TRBV27,TRBD1,.,TRBJ1-2,TGTGCCAGCAGTTCGGACAGGGGAGCTTATGGCTACACCTTC,CASSSDRGAYGYTF
TRBV11-2,.,.,TRBJ2-2,TGTGCCAGCAGCTTAGACACATACACCGGGGAGCTGTTTTTT,CASSLDTYTGELFF
TRBV6-1,TRBD1,.,TRBJ1-3,TGTGCCAGCAGTGAACCCGGGACAGGGGGAAACACCATATATTTT,CASSEPGTGGNTIYF
TRBV5-6,.,.,TRBJ1-1,TGTGCCAGCAGTTACGACAGTTCATACACTGAAGCTTTCTTT,CASSYDSSYTEAFF
TRBV19,.,.,TRBJ1-5,TGTGCCAGTAGTATGGGCGGGGCATGGCAGCCCCAGCATTTT,CASSMGGAWQPQHF
TRBV30,.,.,TRBJ1-2,TGTGCCTGGAGCAGGGTGGAGTACTATGGCTACACCTTC,CAWSRVEYYGYTF
TRBV7-9,.,.,TRBJ1-4,TGTGCCAGCAGCCCGCGGGGGTATGAAAAACTGTTTTTT,CASSPRGYEKLFF
TRBV19,TRBD1,.,TRBJ1-5,TGTGCCAGTAGTACCGGATGGACAGGGCCCCGGGGACAGCCCCAGCATTTT,CASSTGWTGPRGQPQHF
TRBV18,.,.,TRBJ1-5,TGTGCCAGCTCACCTCACCCCTATAGCAATCAGCCCCAGCATTTT,CASSPHPYSNQPQHF
TRBV7-2,.,.,TRBJ2-5,TGTGCCAGCAGCTTGGCGCAGGGCCCGGTATCCCAGTACTTC,CASSLAQGPVSQYF
TRBV5-1,.,.,TRBJ1-6,TGCGCCAGCAGCTTGGCCTCGGAGGGATCACCCCTCCACTTT,CASSLASEGSPLHF
TRBV28,.,.,TRBJ1-5,TGTGCCAGCAGTTATGCGGGGGGGATGAATCAGCCCCAGCATTTT,CASSYAGGMNQPQHF
TRBV28,TRBD1,.,TRBJ1-2,TGTGCCAGCAGTTTAAAGGGGACAGGCCATCTCACTAACTATGGCTACACCTTC,CASSLKGTGHLTNYGYTF
TRBV27,.,.,TRBJ1-2,TGTGCCAGCAGTCGATTAGGAACAGTCAACTATGGCTACACCTTC,CASSRLGTVNYGYTF
TRBV24-1,.,.,TRBJ1-5,TGTGCCACCAGTGATTTGCCAACAGTTGTCGATCAGCCCCAGCATTTT,CATSDLPTVVDQPQHF